The TCR beta chain under discussion was sequenced for a study of blood T cell repertoires in COVID-19. Turning to the study itself: In each case, the material was cDNA or gDNA derived from T cells, B-cell-depleted T cells, or PBMCs.

Germline loops: CDR1 WSHSY, CDR2 SAAADI. The CDR3 has 17 residues. The junction had 11 bases not matched to a gene; V was cut back by 2 bases and J by 5 bases. Using immunoSEQ multiplex PCR, the repertoire was profiled, and TCRdb retains in-frame clones only, with some absent. Of about 170,000 clones in the sample, approximately 86% are singletons; the top ten hold more than 6.5%. This receptor was identified in an elderly woman in a cohort sampled during active or convalescent COVID-19. Specimen: peripheral blood. The chain couples TRBV10-2 to TRBJ1-5; 8 nucleotides agree with TRBD1. The DNA of the CDR3 is TGCGCCAGCAGTGAGCTCTCCAGGGGGCAAGTCGATCAGCCCCAGCATTTT. It is translated as CASSELSRGQVDQPQHF.